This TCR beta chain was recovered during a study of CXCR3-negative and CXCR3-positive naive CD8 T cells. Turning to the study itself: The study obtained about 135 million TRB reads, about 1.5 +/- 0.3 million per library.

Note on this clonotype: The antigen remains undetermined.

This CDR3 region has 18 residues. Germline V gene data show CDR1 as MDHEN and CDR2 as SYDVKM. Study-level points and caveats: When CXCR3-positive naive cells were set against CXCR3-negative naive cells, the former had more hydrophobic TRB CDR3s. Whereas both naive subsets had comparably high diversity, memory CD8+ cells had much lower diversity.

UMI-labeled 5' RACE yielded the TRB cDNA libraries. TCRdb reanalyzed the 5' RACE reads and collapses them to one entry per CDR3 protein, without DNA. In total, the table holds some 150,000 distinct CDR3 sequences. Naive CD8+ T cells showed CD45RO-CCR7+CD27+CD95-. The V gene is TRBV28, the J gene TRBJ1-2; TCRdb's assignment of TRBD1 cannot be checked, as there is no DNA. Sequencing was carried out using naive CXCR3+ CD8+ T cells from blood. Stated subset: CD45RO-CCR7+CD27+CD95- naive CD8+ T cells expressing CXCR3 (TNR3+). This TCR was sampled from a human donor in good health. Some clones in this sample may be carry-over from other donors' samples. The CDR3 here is CASTSAAGRPSTNYGYTF.